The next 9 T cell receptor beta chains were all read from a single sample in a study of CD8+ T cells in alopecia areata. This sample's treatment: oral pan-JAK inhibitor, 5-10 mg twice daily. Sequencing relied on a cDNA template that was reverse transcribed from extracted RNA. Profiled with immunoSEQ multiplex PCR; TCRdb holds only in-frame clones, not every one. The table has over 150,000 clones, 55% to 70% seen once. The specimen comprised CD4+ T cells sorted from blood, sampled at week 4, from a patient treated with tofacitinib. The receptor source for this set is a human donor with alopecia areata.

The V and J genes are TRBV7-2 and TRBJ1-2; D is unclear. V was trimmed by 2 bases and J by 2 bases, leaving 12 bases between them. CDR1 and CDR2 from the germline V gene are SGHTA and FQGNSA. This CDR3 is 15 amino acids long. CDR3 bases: TGTGCCAGCAGCTTAAAGGGCGGCTTCAACTATGGCTACACCTTC. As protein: CASSLKGGFNYGYTF. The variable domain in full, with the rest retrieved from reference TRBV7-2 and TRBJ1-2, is GAGVSQSPSNKVTEKGKDVELRCDPISGHTALYWYRQSLGQGLEFLIYFQGNSAPDKSGLPSDRFSAERTGGSVSTLTIQRTQQEDSAVYLCASSLKGGFNYGYTFGSGTRLTVV.

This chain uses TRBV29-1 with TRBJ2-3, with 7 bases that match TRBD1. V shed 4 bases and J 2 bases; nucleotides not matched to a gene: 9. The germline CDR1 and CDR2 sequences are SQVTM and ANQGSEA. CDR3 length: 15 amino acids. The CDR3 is CSVAAGQVFTDTQYF. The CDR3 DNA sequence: TGCAGCGTTGCAGCCGGACAGGTCTTCACAGATACGCAGTATTTT.

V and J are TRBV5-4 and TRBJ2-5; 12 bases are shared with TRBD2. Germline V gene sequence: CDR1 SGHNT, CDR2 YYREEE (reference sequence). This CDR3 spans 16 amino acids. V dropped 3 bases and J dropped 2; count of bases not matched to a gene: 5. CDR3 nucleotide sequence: TGTGCCAGCAGCTCGCCACTAGCGGGGGGTCAAGAGACCCAGTACTTC. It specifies CASSSPLAGGQETQYF.

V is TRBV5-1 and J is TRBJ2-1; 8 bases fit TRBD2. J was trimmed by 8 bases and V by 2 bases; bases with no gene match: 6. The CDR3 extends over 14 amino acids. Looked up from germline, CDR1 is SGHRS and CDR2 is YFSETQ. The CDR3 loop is CASSFAAGGHEQFF. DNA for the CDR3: TGCGCCAGCAGCTTCGCGGCGGGGGGTCATGAGCAGTTCTTC.

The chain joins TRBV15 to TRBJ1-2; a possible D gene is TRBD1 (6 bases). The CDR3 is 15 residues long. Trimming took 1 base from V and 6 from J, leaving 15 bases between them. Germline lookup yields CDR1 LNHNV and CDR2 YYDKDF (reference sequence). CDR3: CATSRVGQGSDGYTF. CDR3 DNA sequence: TGTGCCACCAGCAGAGTTGGTCAGGGGTCGGATGGCTACACCTTC. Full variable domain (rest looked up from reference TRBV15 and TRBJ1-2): DAMVIQNPRYQVTQFGKPVTLSCSQTLNHNVMYWYQQKSSQAPKLLFHYYDKDFNNEADTPDNFQSRRPNTSFCFLDIRSPGLGDTAMYLCATSRVGQGSDGYTFGSGTRLTVV.

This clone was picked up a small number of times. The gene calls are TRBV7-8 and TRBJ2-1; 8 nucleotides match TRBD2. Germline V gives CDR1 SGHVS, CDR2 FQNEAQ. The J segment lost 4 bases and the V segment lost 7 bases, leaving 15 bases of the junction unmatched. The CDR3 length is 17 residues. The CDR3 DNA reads TGTGCCAGCATCATAACGTCGGGGGGGCCTAGGTACAATGAGCAGTTCTTC. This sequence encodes CASIITSGGPRYNEQFF.

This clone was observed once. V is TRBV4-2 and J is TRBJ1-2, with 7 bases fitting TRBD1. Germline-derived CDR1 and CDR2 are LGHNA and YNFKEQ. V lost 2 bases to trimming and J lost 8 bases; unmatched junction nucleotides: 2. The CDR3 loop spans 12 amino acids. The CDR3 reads CASSQQGDGYTF. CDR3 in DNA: TGTGCCAGCAGCCAACAGGGGGACGGCTACACCTTC.

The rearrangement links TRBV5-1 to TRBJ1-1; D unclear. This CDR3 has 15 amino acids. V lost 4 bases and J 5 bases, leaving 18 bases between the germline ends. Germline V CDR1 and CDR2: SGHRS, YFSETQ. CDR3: CASSGGLGRTTEAFF. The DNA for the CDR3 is TGCGCCAGCAGCGGTGGTTTAGGACGAACGACTGAAGCTTTCTTT. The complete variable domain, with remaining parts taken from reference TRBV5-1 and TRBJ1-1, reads KAGVTQTPRYLIKTRGQQVTLSCSPISGHRSVSWYQQTPGQGLQFLFEYFSETQRNKGNFPGRFSGRQFSNSRSEMNVSTLELGDSALYLCASSGGLGRTTEAFFGQGTRLTVV.

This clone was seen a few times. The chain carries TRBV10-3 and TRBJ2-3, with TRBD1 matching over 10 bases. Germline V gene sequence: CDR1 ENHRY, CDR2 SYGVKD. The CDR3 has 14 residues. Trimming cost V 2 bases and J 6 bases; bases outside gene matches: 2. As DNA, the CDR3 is TGTGCCATCAGTGAGGGACAGGGGGTGGATACGCAGTATTTT. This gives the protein CAISEGQGVDTQYF.